The clone carrying this T cell receptor beta chain was seen more than once but under ten times. The data originate from a study of T cells after yellow fever vaccination. Looking at the study overall: Each low-cell-number fraction was prepared by means of SMART-Seq v4 Ultra Low Input.

This CDR3 is built from 16 residues. V lost 1 base, J lost 4 bases, and 16 bases lay in between. The V gene's germline CDR1 is MNHEY and CDR2 SMNVEV (reference sequence). TCRdb reprocessed the 5' RACE reads with MiXCR, giving one entry per CDR3 protein. The sample shows about 320,000 distinct CDR3 sequences, about 10% of them seen only once. Here the sequenced sample was CD4+ T cells sorted from PBMCs, taken 45 days after the yellow fever booster vaccination. This chain uses TRBV27 with TRBJ2-5, with TRBD1 as a possible D gene (6 bases). This sequence originates from a man in his late teens or twenties who received the YFV17D yellow fever vaccine. This CDR3 is CASSLLGRGVGETQYF. CDR3 nucleotide sequence: TGTGCCAGCAGTTTATTAGGCAGGGGAGTAGGAGAGACCCAGTACTTC.